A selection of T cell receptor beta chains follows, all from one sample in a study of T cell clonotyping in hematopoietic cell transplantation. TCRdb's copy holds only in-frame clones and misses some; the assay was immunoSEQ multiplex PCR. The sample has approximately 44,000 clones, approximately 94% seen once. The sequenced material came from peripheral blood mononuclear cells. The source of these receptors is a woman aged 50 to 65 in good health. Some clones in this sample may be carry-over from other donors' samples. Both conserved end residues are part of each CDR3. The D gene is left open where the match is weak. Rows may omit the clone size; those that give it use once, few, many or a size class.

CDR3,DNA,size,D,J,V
CASSYSSFYGYTF,TGTGCCAGCAGTTACTCATCCTTCTATGGCTACACCTTC,-,-,TRBJ1-2,TRBV6-5
CASSIGSSGANVLTF,TGTGCCAGTAGTATAGGGAGCTCTGGGGCCAACGTCCTGACTTTC,-,-,TRBJ2-6,TRBV19
CASIPSGNTIYF,TGTGCCAGCATCCCCTCTGGAAACACCATATATTTT,-,-,TRBJ1-3,TRBV7-9
CASSEGARTEAFF,TGTGCCAGCAGTGAGGGGGCGCGCACTGAAGCTTTCTTT,-,-,TRBJ1-1,TRBV6-4
CASSLGVKLNTGELFF,TGTGCCAGCAGCTTAGGGGTAAAGTTGAACACCGGGGAGCTGTTTTTT,-,-,TRBJ2-2,TRBV7-2
CASSSGQVSPRPYEQYF,TGTGCCAGCAGCTCCGGACAGGTTTCCCCCCGCCCCTACGAGCAGTACTTC,-,TRBD1,TRBJ2-7,TRBV28
CASSVGSGLGSGNTIYF,TGTGCCAGCAGCGTAGGTAGCGGACTAGGCTCTGGAAACACCATATATTTT,-,-,TRBJ1-3,TRBV9
CASSLVGGNGYTF,TGTGCCAGCAGCTTAGTGGGGGGAAATGGCTACACCTTC,-,-,TRBJ1-2,TRBV7-2
CASSPSSGGAPEQYF,TGTGCCAGCAGCCCCTCTAGCGGGGGGGCTCCCGAGCAGTACTTC,-,TRBD2,TRBJ2-7,TRBV7-2
CASRPHRSEAFF,TGTGCCAGCAGACCGCACAGGAGTGAAGCTTTCTTT,-,-,TRBJ1-1,TRBV6-5
CASSSTSGWWGGYTF,TGTGCCAGCAGTTCAACAAGTGGCTGGTGGGGTGGCTACACCTTC,once,-,TRBJ1-2,TRBV28
CASSFGTGFTGELFF,TGTGCCAGCAGCTTCGGGACAGGGTTCACCGGGGAGCTGTTTTTT,-,TRBD1,TRBJ2-2,TRBV5-6
CASSSRGALYEQYF,TGTGCCAGCAGCTCGCGGGGGGCCCTCTACGAGCAGTACTTC,-,TRBD2,TRBJ2-7,TRBV11-2
CASSYWRGLEQYF,TGTGCCAGCAGTTACTGGAGGGGGCTTGAGCAGTACTTC,once,-,TRBJ2-7,TRBV6-5
CASRDWGWETQYF,TGTGCCAGCAGGGACTGGGGATGGGAGACCCAGTACTTC,-,-,TRBJ2-5,TRBV6-1
CASSYSGSRRGTLHF,TGTGCCAGCAGTTACTCGGGATCTCGACGGGGAACCCTCCACTTT,-,-,TRBJ1-6,TRBV6-6
CASSLASGGEQYF,TGTGCCAGCAGTTTAGCCTCGGGTGGCGAGCAGTACTTC,-,-,TRBJ2-7,TRBV27
CASKSSTDTQYF,TGTGCCAGCAAGTCCTCCACAGATACGCAGTATTTT,-,-,TRBJ2-3,TRBV28
CASSATVRSTEAFF,TGTGCCAGTAGTGCGACAGTACGAAGCACTGAAGCTTTCTTT,-,-,TRBJ1-1,TRBV19
CATSVGYEQYF,TGTGCCACCTCGGTTGGGTACGAGCAGTACTTC,-,-,TRBJ2-7,TRBV10-3
CASTQGRLNTEAFF,TGTGCCAGCACTCAAGGCAGGCTGAACACTGAAGCTTTCTTT,-,-,TRBJ1-1,TRBV2
CAWSVIRADIQYF,TGTGCCTGGAGTGTCATCAGGGCAGACATTCAGTACTTC,-,-,TRBJ2-4,TRBV30
CASSELRLNQPQHF,TGTGCCAGCAGTGAGTTGAGGCTCAATCAGCCCCAGCATTTT,-,-,TRBJ1-5,TRBV6-1
CASSFGGYNSPLHF,TGTGCCAGCAGTTTTGGTGGGTATAATTCACCCCTCCACTTT,-,-,TRBJ1-6,TRBV27
CASRSGTGNTGELFF,TGCGCCAGCAGATCCGGGACAGGAAACACCGGGGAGCTGTTTTTT,-,TRBD1,TRBJ2-2,TRBV5-1
CASSRGQGEGAGELFF,TGTGCCAGCAGCAGGGGACAGGGTGAAGGAGCCGGGGAGCTGTTTTTT,-,TRBD1,TRBJ2-2,TRBV7-3
CASSLGQGPESYEQYF,TGTGCCAGCAGCTTGGGACAGGGCCCTGAATCCTACGAGCAGTACTTC,-,TRBD1,TRBJ2-7,TRBV7-9
CASSSWTSPLEQYF,TGTGCCAGTTCTTCTTGGACAAGTCCCCTGGAGCAGTACTTC,-,-,TRBJ2-7,TRBV7-2
CASSLSGGPVADTQYF,TGCGCCAGCAGTCTGAGTGGCGGGCCCGTCGCAGATACGCAGTATTTT,-,-,TRBJ2-3,TRBV5-1
CASSQGMGGNTEAFF,TGTGCCAGCAGCCAGGGAATGGGGGGGAACACTGAAGCTTTCTTT,-,-,TRBJ1-1,TRBV5-4
CASSQSPGQGSDTQYF,TGCGCCAGCAGCCAATCTCCGGGACAGGGGTCAGATACGCAGTATTTT,-,TRBD1,TRBJ2-3,TRBV4-3